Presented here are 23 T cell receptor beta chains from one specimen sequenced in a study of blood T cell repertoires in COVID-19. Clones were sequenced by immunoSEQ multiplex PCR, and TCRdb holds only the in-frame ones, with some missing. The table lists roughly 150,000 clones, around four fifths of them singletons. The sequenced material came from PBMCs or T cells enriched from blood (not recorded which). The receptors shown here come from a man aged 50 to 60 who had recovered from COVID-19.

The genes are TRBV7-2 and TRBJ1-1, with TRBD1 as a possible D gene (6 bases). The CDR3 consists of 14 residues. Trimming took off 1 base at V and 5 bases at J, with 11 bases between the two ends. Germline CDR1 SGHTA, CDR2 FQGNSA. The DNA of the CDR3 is TGTGCCAGCAGCTTAGGGACAGTTGGGACTGAAGCTTTCTTT. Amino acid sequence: CASSLGTVGTEAFF.

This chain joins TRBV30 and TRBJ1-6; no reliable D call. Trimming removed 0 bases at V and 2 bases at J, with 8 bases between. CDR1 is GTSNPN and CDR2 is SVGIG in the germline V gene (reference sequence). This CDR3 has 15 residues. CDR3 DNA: TGTGCCTGGAGTGTACTCGGAGCCTATAATTCACCCCTCCACTTT. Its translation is CAWSVLGAYNSPLHF.

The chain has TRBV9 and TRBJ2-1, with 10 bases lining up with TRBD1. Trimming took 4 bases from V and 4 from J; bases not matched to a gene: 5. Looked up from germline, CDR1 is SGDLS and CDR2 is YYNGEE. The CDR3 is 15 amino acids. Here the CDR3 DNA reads TGTGCCAGCAGCTCAGGGACAGGGGCGTACAATGAGCAGTTCTTC. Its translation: CASSSGTGAYNEQFF.

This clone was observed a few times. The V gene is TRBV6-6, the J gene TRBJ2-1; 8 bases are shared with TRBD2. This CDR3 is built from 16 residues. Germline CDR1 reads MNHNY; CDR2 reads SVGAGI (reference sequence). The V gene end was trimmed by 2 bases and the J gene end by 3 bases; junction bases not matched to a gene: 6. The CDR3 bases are TGTGCCAGCAGTTACGTAGCCGGGGGGGACTACAATGAGCAGTTCTTC. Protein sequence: CASSYVAGGDYNEQFF.

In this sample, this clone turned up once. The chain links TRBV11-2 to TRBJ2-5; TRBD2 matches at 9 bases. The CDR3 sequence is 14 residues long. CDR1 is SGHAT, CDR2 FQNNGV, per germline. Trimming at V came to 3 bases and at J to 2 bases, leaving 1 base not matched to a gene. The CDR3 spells CASSFSGRQETQYF. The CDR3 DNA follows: TGTGCCAGCAGCTTTAGCGGGAGACAAGAGACCCAGTACTTC.

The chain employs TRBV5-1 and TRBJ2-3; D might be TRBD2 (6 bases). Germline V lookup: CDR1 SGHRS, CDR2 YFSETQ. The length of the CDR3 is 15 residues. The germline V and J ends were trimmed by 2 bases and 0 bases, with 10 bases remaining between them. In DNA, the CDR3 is TGCGCCAGCAGCTTAGCGGGCCCTAGCACAGATACGCAGTATTTT. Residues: CASSLAGPSTDTQYF.

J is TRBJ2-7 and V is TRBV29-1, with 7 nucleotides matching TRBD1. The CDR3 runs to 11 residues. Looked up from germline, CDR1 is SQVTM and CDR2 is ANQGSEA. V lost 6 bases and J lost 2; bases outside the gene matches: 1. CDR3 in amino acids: CSVGQTYEQYF. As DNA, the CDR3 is TGCAGCGTGGGACAGACCTACGAGCAGTACTTC.

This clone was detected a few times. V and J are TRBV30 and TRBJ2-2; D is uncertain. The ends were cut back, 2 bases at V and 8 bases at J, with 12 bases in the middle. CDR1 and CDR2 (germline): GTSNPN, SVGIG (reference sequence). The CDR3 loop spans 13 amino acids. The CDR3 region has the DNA TGTGCCTGGAGTCTCCGTTCGGGTGGGGAGCTGTTTTTT. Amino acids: CAWSLRSGGELFF.

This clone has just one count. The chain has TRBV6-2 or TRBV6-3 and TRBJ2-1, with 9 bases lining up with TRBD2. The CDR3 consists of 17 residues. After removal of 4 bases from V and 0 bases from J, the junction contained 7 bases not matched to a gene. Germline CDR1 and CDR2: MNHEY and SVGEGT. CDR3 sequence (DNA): TGTGCCAGCAGTTCCCGTAGCGGGGGTATCTCCTACAATGAGCAGTTCTTC. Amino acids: CASSSRSGGISYNEQFF.

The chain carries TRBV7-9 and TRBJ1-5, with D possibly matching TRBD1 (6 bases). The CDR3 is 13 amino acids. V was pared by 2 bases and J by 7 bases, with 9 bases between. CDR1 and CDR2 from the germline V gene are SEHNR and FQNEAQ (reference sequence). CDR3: CASSLRGGQPQHF. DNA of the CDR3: TGTGCCAGCAGCTTAAGGGGGGGCCAGCCCCAGCATTTT.

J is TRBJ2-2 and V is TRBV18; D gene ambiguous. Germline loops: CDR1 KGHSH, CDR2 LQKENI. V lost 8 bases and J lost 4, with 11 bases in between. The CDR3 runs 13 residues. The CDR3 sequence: CASPTTATGELFF. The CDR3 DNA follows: TGTGCCAGCCCCACCACTGCCACCGGGGAGCTGTTTTTT.

The CDR3: CASSNRGVGTYEQYF. The CDR3 region has the DNA TGTGCCAGCAGCAACCGGGGGGTGGGCACCTACGAGCAGTACTTC. The chain is built from TRBV3-1 (or the pseudogene TRBV3-2) and TRBJ2-7; 7 bases map to TRBD2. V was pared by 5 bases and J by 2 bases, with 9 bases of the junction left unmatched. Germline V gene sequence: CDR1 LGHDT, CDR2 YNNKEL (reference sequence). The CDR3 is 15 residues long.

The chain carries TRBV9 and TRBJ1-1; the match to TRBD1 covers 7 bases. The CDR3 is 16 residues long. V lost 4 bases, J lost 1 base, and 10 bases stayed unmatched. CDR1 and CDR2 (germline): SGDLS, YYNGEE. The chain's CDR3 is CASSLAGTEKNTEAFF. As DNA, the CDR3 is TGTGCCAGCAGCCTAGCCGGGACAGAGAAGAACACTGAAGCTTTCTTT.

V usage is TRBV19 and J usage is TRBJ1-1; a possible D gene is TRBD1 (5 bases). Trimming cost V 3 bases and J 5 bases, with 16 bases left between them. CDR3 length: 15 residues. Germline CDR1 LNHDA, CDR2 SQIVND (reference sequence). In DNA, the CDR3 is TGTGCCAGTAGTATGAGACCGGGACTGGGGACTGAAGCTTTCTTT. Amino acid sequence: CASSMRPGLGTEAFF.

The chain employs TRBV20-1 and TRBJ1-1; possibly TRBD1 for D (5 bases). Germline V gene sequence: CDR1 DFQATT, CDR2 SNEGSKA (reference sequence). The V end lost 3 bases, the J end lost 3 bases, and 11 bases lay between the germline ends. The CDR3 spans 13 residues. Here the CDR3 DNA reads TGCAGTGCTAGTAGGGGTCGGGACACTGAAGCTTTCTTT. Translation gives CSASRGRDTEAFF.

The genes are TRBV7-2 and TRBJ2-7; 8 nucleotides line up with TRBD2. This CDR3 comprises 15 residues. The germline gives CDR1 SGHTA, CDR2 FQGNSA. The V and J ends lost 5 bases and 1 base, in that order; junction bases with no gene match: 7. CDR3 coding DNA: TGTGCCAGCAGCGTAGGAGCGGGGGCATCCTACGAGCAGTACTTC. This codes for CASSVGAGASYEQYF.

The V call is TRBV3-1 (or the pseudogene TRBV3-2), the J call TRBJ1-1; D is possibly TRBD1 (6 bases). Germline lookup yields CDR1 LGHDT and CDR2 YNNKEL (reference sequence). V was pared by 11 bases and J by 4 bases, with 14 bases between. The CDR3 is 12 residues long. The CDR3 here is CAARGLGTEAFF. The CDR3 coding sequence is TGTGCCGCTAGGGGGTTGGGCACTGAAGCTTTCTTT.

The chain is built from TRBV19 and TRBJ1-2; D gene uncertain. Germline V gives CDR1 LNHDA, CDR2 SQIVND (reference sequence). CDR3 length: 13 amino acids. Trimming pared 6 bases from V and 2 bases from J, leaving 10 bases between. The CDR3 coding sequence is TGTGCCAGTAGGCCAGACAACAACTATGGCTACACCTTC. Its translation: CASRPDNNYGYTF.

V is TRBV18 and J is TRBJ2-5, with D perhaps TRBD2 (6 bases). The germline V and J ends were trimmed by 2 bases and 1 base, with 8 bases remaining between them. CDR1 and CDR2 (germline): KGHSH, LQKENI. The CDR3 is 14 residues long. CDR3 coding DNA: TGTGCCAGCTCACCAACGGGGGTCCAAGAGACCCAGTACTTC. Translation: CASSPTGVQETQYF.

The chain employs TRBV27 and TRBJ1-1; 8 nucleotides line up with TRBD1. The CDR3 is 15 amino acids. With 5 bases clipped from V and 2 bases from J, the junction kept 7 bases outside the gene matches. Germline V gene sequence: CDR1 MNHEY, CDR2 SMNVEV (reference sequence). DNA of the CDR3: TGTGCCAGCAGTCCAAGGGACAGGCCAAACACTGAAGCTTTCTTT. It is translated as CASSPRDRPNTEAFF.

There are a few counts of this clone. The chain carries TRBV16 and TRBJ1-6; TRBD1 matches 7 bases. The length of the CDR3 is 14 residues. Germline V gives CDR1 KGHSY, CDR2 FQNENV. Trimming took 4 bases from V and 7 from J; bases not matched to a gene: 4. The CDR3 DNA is TGTGCCAGCAGCCGACAGGGAAGCAATTCACCCCTCCACTTT. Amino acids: CASSRQGSNSPLHF.

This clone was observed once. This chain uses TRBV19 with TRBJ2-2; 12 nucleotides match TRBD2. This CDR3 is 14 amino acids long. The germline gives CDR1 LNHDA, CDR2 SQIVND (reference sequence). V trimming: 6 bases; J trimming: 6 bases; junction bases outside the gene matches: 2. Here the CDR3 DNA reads TGTGCCAGTAGACTAGCGGGGGGTTCCGGGGAGCTGTTTTTT. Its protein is CASRLAGGSGELFF.

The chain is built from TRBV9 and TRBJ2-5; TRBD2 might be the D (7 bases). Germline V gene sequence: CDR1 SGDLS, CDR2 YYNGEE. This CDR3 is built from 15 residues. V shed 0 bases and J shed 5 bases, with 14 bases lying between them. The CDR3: CASSVGGGRWETQYF. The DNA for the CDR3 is TGTGCCAGCAGCGTAGGGGGGGGCCGATGGGAGACCCAGTACTTC.